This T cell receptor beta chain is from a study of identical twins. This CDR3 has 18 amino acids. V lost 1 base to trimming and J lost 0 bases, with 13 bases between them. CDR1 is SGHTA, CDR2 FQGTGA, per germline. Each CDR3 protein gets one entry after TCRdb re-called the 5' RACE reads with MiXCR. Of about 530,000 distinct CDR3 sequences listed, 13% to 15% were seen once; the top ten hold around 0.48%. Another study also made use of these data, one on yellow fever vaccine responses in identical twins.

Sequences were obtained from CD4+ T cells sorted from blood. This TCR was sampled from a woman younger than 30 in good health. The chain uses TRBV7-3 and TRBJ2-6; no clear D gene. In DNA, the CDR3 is TGTGCCAGCAGCTTAAAGGGTCCGCAACTCTCTGGGGCCAACGTCCTGACTTTC. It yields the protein CASSLKGPQLSGANVLTF.